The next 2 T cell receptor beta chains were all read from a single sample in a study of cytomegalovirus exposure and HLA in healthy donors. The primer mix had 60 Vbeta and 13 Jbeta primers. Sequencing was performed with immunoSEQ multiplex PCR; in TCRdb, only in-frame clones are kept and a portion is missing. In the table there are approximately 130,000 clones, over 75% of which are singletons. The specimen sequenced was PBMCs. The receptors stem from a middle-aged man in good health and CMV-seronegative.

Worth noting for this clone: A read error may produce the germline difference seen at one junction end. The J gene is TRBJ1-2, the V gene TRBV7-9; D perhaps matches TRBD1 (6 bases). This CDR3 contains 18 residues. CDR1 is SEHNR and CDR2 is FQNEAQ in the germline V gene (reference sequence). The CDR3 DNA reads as TGTTCCAGCAGCTTCCCACCTCCCTCGGGACACAAAACCTATGGCTACACCTTC. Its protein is CSSSFPPPSGHKTYGYTF.

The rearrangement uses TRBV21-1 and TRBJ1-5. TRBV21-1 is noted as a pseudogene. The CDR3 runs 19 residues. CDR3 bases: TGTGCCAGCAGCAAGTCGGGGCGGGGGGAGCACCATAGCAATCAGCCCCAGCATTTT. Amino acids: CASSKSGRGEHHSNQPQHF.